The 10 T cell receptor beta chains in this list originate from one sample, sequenced in a study of shared clonotypes between healthy human individuals. The data were produced by immunoSEQ multiplex PCR, yet TCRdb's version contains in-frame clones alone and is incomplete. The table lists some 2,000,000 clones, approximately 94% of them singletons. The sequencing sample was made of naive CD4+ T cells sorted from blood. Subset reported: CD45RA+ positively selected. The receptors come from a man younger than 35 in good health.

The CDR3 reads CASTPDTARYNEQFF. As DNA, the CDR3 is TGTGCCAGCACCCCGGACACGGCTCGCTACAATGAGCAGTTCTTC. The V and J genes are TRBV5-4 and TRBJ2-1, with D maybe TRBD1 (5 bases). Germline V gives CDR1 SGHNT, CDR2 YYREEE (reference sequence). The CDR3 covers 15 residues. The germline V and J ends were trimmed by 6 bases and 3 bases, with 16 bases remaining between them.

This clone was counted a single time. The rearrangement uses TRBV19 and TRBJ1-1, with D uncertain. The V gene's germline CDR1 is LNHDA and CDR2 SQIVND (reference sequence). The V and J ends lost 3 bases and 0 bases respectively, with 8 bases between them. This CDR3 is built from 14 residues. The CDR3 reads CASSISALNTEAFF. CDR3 DNA: TGTGCCAGTAGTATTAGTGCTCTGAACACTGAAGCTTTCTTT.

The V gene is TRBV7-2, the J gene TRBJ2-3, with 11 bases lining up with TRBD1. The CDR3 is made up of 19 amino acids. The ends lost 3 bases at V and 4 bases at J; junction bases unmatched: 15. CDR1 and CDR2 from the germline V gene are SGHTA and FQGNSA. The CDR3 spells CASSLGQGEALRVSDTQYF. The CDR3 DNA reads TGTGCCAGCAGCTTGGGACAGGGGGAAGCTCTGAGGGTCTCAGATACGCAGTATTTT.

The rearrangement joins TRBV5-6 to TRBJ2-3, with D perhaps assigned TRBD1 or TRBD2 (5 bases each). V lost 5 bases, J lost 3 bases, and 16 bases lay in between. The germline CDR1 and CDR2 sequences are SGHDT and YYEEEE. The CDR3 runs 15 residues. The DNA of the CDR3 is TGTGCCAGCAGTTATGGGACCCTTGGTACAGATACGCAGTATTTT. It codes for CASSYGTLGTDTQYF.

This clone was seen more than once but under ten times. The rearrangement joins TRBV5-4 to TRBJ2-2; unclear D gene. CDR3 length: 15 residues. Germline CDR1 SGHNT, CDR2 YYREEE (reference sequence). Trimming took 4 bases from V and 5 from J, leaving 15 bases between them. The CDR3 sequence is CASSPSIMGTGELFF. CDR3 DNA sequence: TGTGCCAGCAGCCCATCCATCATGGGGACCGGGGAGCTGTTTTTT.

The chain carries TRBV6-6 and TRBJ1-6, with D tentatively TRBD1 (5 bases). The germline CDR1 and CDR2 sequences are MNHNY and SVGAGI (reference sequence). The CDR3 totals 13 residues. Trimming removed 2 bases at V and 10 bases at J, with 9 bases between. The CDR3 is CASSYMQGSPLHF. The CDR3 nucleotides read TGTGCCAGCAGTTACATGCAGGGCTCACCCCTCCACTTT.

The chain has TRBV10-3 and TRBJ2-7; 9 bases fit TRBD1. The CDR3 totals 14 residues. Germline loops: CDR1 ENHRY, CDR2 SYGVKD. With 4 bases clipped from V and 5 bases from J, the junction kept 6 bases outside the gene matches. CDR3 bases: TGTGCCATCAGTGGTCCCGGACAGGGGCACGAGCAGTACTTC. As protein: CAISGPGQGHEQYF.

With respect to this clone: One junction end does not reproduce the germline sequence, and a read error may be involved. V is TRBV7-7 and J is TRBJ2-5; tentative D call: TRBD1 (6 bases). The CDR3 extends over 15 amino acids. CDR1 and CDR2 from the germline V gene are SSHAT and FNYEAQ (reference sequence). In DNA, the CDR3 is TGTGCTAGCAGCTTAGGGGACATTTATACAGAGACCCAGTACTTC. The encoded protein is CASSLGDIYTETQYF.

DNA for the CDR3: TGTGCCAGCAGAGAGAGATCAGGCGATCTCTATGGCTACACCTTC. Amino acids: CASRERSGDLYGYTF. This chain joins TRBV2 and TRBJ1-2, with D unresolved. Trimming cost V 6 bases and J 4 bases, with 18 bases left between them. The CDR3 is 15 amino acids. The germline CDR1 and CDR2 sequences are SNHLY and FYNNEI.

This sequence joins TRBV27 and TRBJ2-5, with D uncertain. In germline, CDR1 is MNHEY, CDR2 SMNVEV (reference sequence). The CDR3 totals 10 residues. V was shortened by 5 bases and J by 4 bases, with 2 bases between the two germline ends. CDR3 amino acids: CASSPETQYF. For the CDR3, the DNA is TGTGCCAGCAGTCCAGAGACCCAGTACTTC.